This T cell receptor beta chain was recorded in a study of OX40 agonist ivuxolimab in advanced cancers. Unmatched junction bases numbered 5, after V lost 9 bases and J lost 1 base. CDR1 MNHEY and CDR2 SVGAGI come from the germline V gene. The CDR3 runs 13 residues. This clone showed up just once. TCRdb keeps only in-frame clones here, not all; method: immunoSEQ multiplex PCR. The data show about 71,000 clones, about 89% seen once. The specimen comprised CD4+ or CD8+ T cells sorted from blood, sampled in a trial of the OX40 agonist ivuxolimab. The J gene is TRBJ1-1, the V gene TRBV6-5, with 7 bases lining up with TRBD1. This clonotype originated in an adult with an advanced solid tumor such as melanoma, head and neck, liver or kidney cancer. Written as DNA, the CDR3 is TGTGCCAGTCAATACAGGGGGAACACTGAAGCTTTCTTT. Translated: CASQYRGNTEAFF.